The sequence of this T cell receptor (beta chain) was determined in a study of shared T cell receptors in the human thymus. This CDR3 contains 13 residues. Looked up from germline, CDR1 is MNHEY and CDR2 is SMNVEV (reference sequence). Deletions cut 8 bases from V and 2 bases from J, with 10 bases between. Here immunoSEQ multiplex PCR was the method, and the copy in TCRdb shows in-frame clones only, minus some. The sample carries under 700,000 clones, around 78% recorded once. This clone was detected a few times. The same specimen was also included in a second study, on human thymus T cells. That report adds: Finnish infants who were healthy and having corrective surgery for congenital heart defects made up the donors. The thymus was resected at corrective cardiac surgery. Related research reported highly overlapping thymic repertoires among unrelated individuals.

The TCR sequence derives from a boy in the first two years of life with a congenital heart defect. This sequence joins TRBV27 and TRBJ1-3; D is possibly TRBD1 (5 bases). The sequenced sample was thymocytes. The CDR3 nucleotides are TGTGCCAGCCGGGGGGAGCCTGGAAACACCATATATTTT. Translated, it gives CASRGEPGNTIYF.